The subject of this entry is one T cell receptor (beta chain). What it binds is not known. This sample stems from a study of cytomegalovirus exposure and HLA in healthy donors. The study, taken as a whole, reports: Reported results showed that the classifier diagnosed cytomegalovirus status with high specificity and sensitivity. Compared with the roughly 670-donor mean, an Asian-associated ancestry cluster reportedly had fewer N-insertions, according to a later analysis. Prediction of most subjects' HLA-A and HLA-B alleles by TCR beta sequences was reportedly accurate. It was taken for granted in presence/absence analyses that sequencing depth across donors was roughly uniform.

The germline gives CDR1 GTSNPN, CDR2 SVGIG (reference sequence). CDR3 size: 17 residues. V lost 1 base to trimming and J lost 2 bases; unmatched junction nucleotides: 14. Amplification used 60 Vbeta primers and 13 Jbeta primers. The table came from immunoSEQ multiplex PCR; TCRdb's copy has only in-frame clones and leaves some out. The sample includes about 170,000 clones, roughly 85% of them seen just once. The TCR sequence derives from a boy aged 2-15 years in good health and CMV-seronegative. The chain uses TRBV30 and TRBJ2-7, with 7 bases aligning to TRBD2. The sample comprised PBMCs. CDR3 sequence (DNA): TGTGCCTGGAGTGCCCCCGTGGGGGGAGGGATCCCCTACGAGCAGTACTTC. Translation gives CAWSAPVGGGIPYEQYF.